This T cell receptor beta chain emerged from a study of PD-L1 blockade in urothelial cancer. This table comes from immunoSEQ multiplex PCR, and its TCRdb copy is limited to in-frame clones, with some not included. The sample holds roughly 42,000 clones, approximately 77% seen once. The sequence was obtained from a man between 65 and 80 years old with urothelial cancer. The starting material was PBMCs, obtained around atezolizumab (anti-PD-L1) treatment.

The CDR3 bases are TGTGCCAGTAGTTCACTCCACACTAGCGAAACCTACAATGAGCAGTTCTTC. It specifies CASSSLHTSETYNEQFF. The chain couples TRBV19 to TRBJ2-1, with 7 bases identical to TRBD2. CDR3 length: 17 residues. CDR1 LNHDA and CDR2 SQIVND come from the germline V gene (reference sequence). With 5 bases clipped from V and 2 bases from J, the junction kept 12 bases outside the gene matches.